The entry below gives a single TCR beta chain sequence along with its context. Its antigen is not identified. Given a far larger clone just one base away, this is likely a sequencing read error. Time point reported: newly diagnosed GD, antithyroid drugs for less than 3 months. Scientists built the TCR library using RNA that was extracted from PBMCs. EDTA tubes received approximately 9.8 milliliters of drawn peripheral blood. The entry originates in a study of regulatory T cells in long-lasting Graves disease. The length of the CDR3 is 15 residues. Germline values: CDR1 MDHEN, CDR2 SYDVKM. Arm-PCR of CDR3 regions and iRepertoire HTBI primers were the basis on which TCR beta libraries were built. From the multiplex PCR reads, TCRdb called clonotypes with MiXCR, one entry per CDR3 protein. The data contain under 300,000 distinct CDR3 sequences, about 16% of them singletons. Findings and caveats of the study: Persistent-disease Graves' patients showed less TCR diversity than new cases. Persistent cases favored TRBV28, TRBJ1-2 and TRBJ2-5.

Sequenced material: peripheral blood mononuclear cells (PBMCs), taken at new diagnosis, from a patient treated with antithyroid drugs. The TCR originated in a female donor with Graves disease. The chain combines TRBV28 with TRBJ2-7; TRBD2 aligns across 10 bases. CDR3 sequence (DNA): TGTGCCAGCAGTCCTGGGACTAGCGTTAGGGAGACCCAGTGCTTC. This sequence encodes CASSPGTSVRETQCF.